These T cell receptor beta chains were read from a single sample in a study of blood T cells in healthy people across ages. TCRdb re-analysed the 5' RACE reads in MiXCR, keeping a single row per CDR3 protein. Here the sample spans over a million distinct CDR3 sequences, roughly 43% being singletons. Material for sequencing was blood. The receptors shown here come from a woman under 30 in good health. Each CDR3 is given with its conserved first and last residue. The D gene is left open where the match is weak. Clone size, where shown, is once, few, many, or a class for clones that have expanded.

D | J | size | V | DNA | CDR3
NA | TRBJ1-2 | few | TRBV18 | TGTGCCAGCTCACCCGATGGCTGGCAGGGCAGCTATGGCTACACCTTC | CASSPDGWQGSYGYTF
TRBD2 | TRBJ2-1 | NA | TRBV7-9 | TGTGCCAGCAGCAAACCGGGACTAGCGGGTGATGAGCAGTTCTTC | CASSKPGLAGDEQFF
TRBD1 | TRBJ2-3 | NA | TRBV20-1 | TGCAGTGCTAGTTGGGGACAGGGCAGTGTAGATACGCAGTATTTT | CSASWGQGSVDTQYF
NA | TRBJ2-1 | few | TRBV10-3 | TGTGCCATCAGTCATCGGGGGAGACTGATCTCCTACAATGAGCAGTTCTTC | CAISHRGRLISYNEQFF
NA | TRBJ1-5 | NA | TRBV7-2 | TGTGCCAGCAGGTTAAGTGGGCCCCAGCATTTT | CASRLSGPQHF
NA | TRBJ2-7 | NA | TRBV25-1 | TGTGCCAGCAGTGATAGCGTTTTCAGCTCCGACGAGCAGTACTTC | CASSDSVFSSDEQYF
NA | TRBJ1-1 | NA | TRBV3-1 | TGTGCCAGCAGCACGGGACCGATGAACACTGAAGCTTTCTTT | CASSTGPMNTEAFF
TRBD1 | TRBJ2-7 | few | TRBV4-2 | TGCGCCAGCAGCCAAGACAGGGGCCTCGAGCAGTACTTC | CASSQDRGLEQYF
NA | TRBJ2-6 | few | TRBV27 | TGTGCCAGCAGTTCGGTGATCTCTGGGGCCAACGTCCTGACTTTC | CASSSVISGANVLTF
TRBD2 | TRBJ2-3 | NA | TRBV6-2/TRBV6-3 | TGTGCCAGCAGTTATAACCCCGGGACTAGCGGGGGGGCCGTCGACGGCACAGATACGCAGTATTTT | CASSYNPGTSGGAVDGTDTQYF
TRBD2 | TRBJ2-1 | many | TRBV18 | TGTGCCAGCTCCCCCCAGCGGGGCTACAATGAGCAGTTCTTC | CASSPQRGYNEQFF
NA | TRBJ2-7 | NA | TRBV15 | TGTGCCACCAGCGCCCAGGATTTCTCCTACGAGCAGTACTTC | CATSAQDFSYEQYF
TRBD2 | TRBJ2-7 | NA | TRBV29-1 | TGCAGCGTTCGACTAGCGGGAGGGTTGGGTGAGCAGTACTTC | CSVRLAGGLGEQYF
NA | TRBJ2-7 | NA | TRBV27 | TGTGCCAGCAGTTTCTCCTCCGACAGGTTGGACTACGAGCAGTACTTC | CASSFSSDRLDYEQYF